This T cell receptor (beta chain) was captured in a study of beta chain features in type 1 diabetes. About the study: Over all samples combined, 90 million to 140 million sorted cells were examined.

Worth noting for this clone: Antigen unknown.

Study-wide results and caveats: Moderate yet significant TCRB CDR3 shortening was seen in Type 1 diabetes patients in all four CD4+ subsets.

The CDR3 is 16 amino acids. J was trimmed by 2 bases and V by 4 bases; bases with no gene match: 8. In germline, CDR1 is LNHDA, CDR2 SQIVND (reference sequence). Sequencing targeted expressed TCRB transcripts, as all isolated RNA had been reverse transcribed. The method was immunoSEQ multiplex PCR; TCRdb's version includes in-frame clones alone and lacks a portion of them. The sample has about 320,000 clones, 12% to 15% seen once; the top ten hold 6.7%. This clonotype originated in a man aged 30 to 45 in good health. Sequencing was carried out using central memory CD4+ T cells from blood. J is TRBJ2-3 and V is TRBV19, with 8 bases aligning to TRBD2. CDR3 in amino acids: CASSTSGTSLTDTQYF. The CDR3 DNA reads as TGTGCCAGTAGTACCTCCGGGACTAGTCTCACAGATACGCAGTATTTT. Combining the CDR3 with reference TRBV19 and TRBJ2-3 gives the whole variable domain DGGITQSPKYLFRKEGQNVTLSCEQNLNHDAMYWYRQDPGQGLRLIYYSQIVNDFQKGDIAEGYSVSREKKESFPLTVTSAQKNPTAFYLCASSTSGTSLTDTQYFGPGTRLTVL.